Presented here are 32 T cell receptor beta chains from one specimen sequenced in a study of early T cells in non-severe SARS-CoV-2 infection. TCRdb independently ran MiXCR on the 5' RACE reads; one entry per CDR3 protein. Among 80,000 to 95,000 distinct CDR3 sequences listed, roughly an eighth were seen once. The sequenced sample was whole blood. These receptors were obtained from an adult who was a healthcare worker with PCR-confirmed SARS-CoV-2 infection or an uninfected control (not recorded which).

There are a few counts of this clonotype. V usage is TRBV19 and J usage is TRBJ2-4; D unresolved. The germline gives CDR1 LNHDA, CDR2 SQIVND (reference sequence). Trimming removed 5 bases at V and 1 base at J, with 12 bases between. The length of the CDR3 is 15 residues. The CDR3 spells CASSPTWVAKNIQYF. The CDR3 region has the DNA TGTGCCAGTAGTCCGACTTGGGTTGCCAAAAACATTCAGTACTTC.

Ten or more counts support this clonotype. This chain links TRBV19 with TRBJ1-2; D might be TRBD1 (5 bases). Germline assignment: CDR1 LNHDA and CDR2 SQIVND (reference sequence). Trimming left V 8 bases short and J 8 bases short, with 15 bases between. CDR3 length: 12 amino acids. This CDR3 is CASGGTSSGYTF. The DNA for the CDR3 is TGTGCCAGTGGTGGGACCTCCTCCGGCTACACCTTC.

The rearrangement links TRBV11-2 to TRBJ1-2, with D unresolved. This CDR3 region has 15 residues. V lost 7 bases and J lost 3, with 18 bases in between. Germline V gene data show CDR1 as SGHAT and CDR2 as FQNNGV. The CDR3 loop is CASTDTAGSHYGYTF. In nucleotides, the CDR3 is TGTGCCAGCACCGACACAGCCGGGAGCCACTATGGCTACACCTTC.

This clonotype was detected ten times or more. V is TRBV12-3 or TRBV12-4 and J is TRBJ2-7; D is possibly TRBD1 (6 bases). The CDR3 sequence is 16 residues long. The V gene lost 5 bases and the J gene lost 0 bases, with 17 bases spanning the gap. DNA for the CDR3: TGTGCCAGCAGTCTGTCCCCGGACAGTAGCTCCTACGAGCAGTACTTC. Translation gives CASSLSPDSSSYEQYF.

This chain links TRBV14 with TRBJ2-7; D uncertain. Trimming stripped 2 bases from V and 7 bases from J, with 18 bases between. Per germline, CDR1 SGHDN and CDR2 FVKESK. The CDR3 consists of 15 residues. CDR3 region: CASSQFSGRTSEQYF. The CDR3, as DNA: TGTGCCAGCAGCCAATTCTCGGGCAGAACTTCGGAGCAGTACTTC.

This clonotype was detected only a few times. The V and J genes are TRBV6-6 and TRBJ2-3, with 7 bases fitting TRBD2. CDR3 size: 15 residues. Trimming removed 7 bases from V and 0 bases from J; junction bases left unmatched: 7. CDR1 MNHNY and CDR2 SVGAGI come from the germline V gene (reference sequence). The CDR3 is CASNAWGGSTDTQYF. The CDR3 DNA sequence: TGTGCCAGCAACGCCTGGGGGGGAAGCACAGATACGCAGTATTTT.

In this sample, this clonotype turned up a few times. The chain links TRBV7-8 to TRBJ1-4; no reliable D call. V lost 2 bases and J 5 bases, leaving 9 bases between the germline ends. The CDR3 covers 14 residues. Germline lookup yields CDR1 SGHVS and CDR2 FQNEAQ. Here the CDR3 reads CASSLTSANEKLFF. DNA of the CDR3: TGTGCCAGCAGCTTAACCTCAGCGAATGAAAAACTGTTTTTT.

This clonotype came up many times. The V gene is TRBV4-3, the J gene TRBJ2-2; 11 bases match TRBD2. The CDR3 covers 16 residues. The J segment lost 1 base and the V segment lost 4 bases, leaving 2 bases of the junction unmatched. Germline CDR1 and CDR2: LGHNA and YSLEER. The CDR3 loop is CASSLGLAGNTGELFF. CDR3 DNA: TGCGCCAGCAGCCTAGGACTAGCGGGGAACACCGGGGAGCTGTTTTTT.

This clonotype was found a few times. J is TRBJ2-1 and V is TRBV10-3, with D possibly being TRBD2 (6 bases). V was trimmed by 0 bases and J by 12 bases, leaving 15 bases between them. Germline V CDR1 and CDR2: ENHRY, SYGVKD. The CDR3 has 14 residues. For the CDR3, the DNA is TGTGCCATCAGTGAGTCGGCGCGGCAGGGAGGGCAGTTCTTC. It is translated as CAISESARQGGQFF.

This clonotype qualifies as medium-sized (0.01 to 0.1%). The V gene is TRBV7-9, the J gene TRBJ2-3; D is undetermined. V lost 1 base and J lost 6, with 8 bases in between. Germline CDR1 and CDR2: SEHNR and FQNEAQ (reference sequence). There are 13 residues in the CDR3. CDR3 in amino acids: CASSLESWDTQYF. CDR3 DNA sequence: TGTGCCAGCAGCTTAGAGTCTTGGGATACGCAGTATTTT.

The table lists this clonotype with many counts. The chain combines TRBV29-1 with TRBJ2-1; D possibly uses TRBD1 or TRBD2 (5 bases each). V was shortened by 5 bases and J by 8 bases, with 7 bases between the two germline ends. Germline CDR1 is SQVTM and CDR2 is ANQGSEA. CDR3 length: 10 residues. CDR3 loop: CSVRDHEQFF. The CDR3 DNA sequence: TGCAGCGTTAGGGACCATGAGCAGTTCTTC.

This clonotype was found a few times. The V call is TRBV18, the J call TRBJ2-3; D is ambiguous. The germline CDR1 and CDR2 sequences are KGHSH and LQKENI. The CDR3 has 12 residues. Trimming stripped 5 bases from V and 0 bases from J, with 3 bases between. As DNA, the CDR3 is TGTGCCAGCTCAACTAGCACAGATACGCAGTATTTT. This gives the protein CASSTSTDTQYF.

Many counts were recorded for this clonotype. The V call is TRBV9, the J call TRBJ1-4, with D unclear. V was pared by 6 bases and J by 5 bases, with 8 bases between. In germline, CDR1 is SGDLS, CDR2 YYNGEE. This CDR3 has 12 amino acids. The CDR3 coding sequence is TGTGCCAGCAATACGGCAAATGAAAAACTGTTTTTT. Its protein product is CASNTANEKLFF.

The rearrangement uses TRBV10-2 and TRBJ2-5; D is perhaps TRBD2 (5 bases). The length of the CDR3 is 14 residues. Germline-derived CDR1 and CDR2 are WSHSY and SAAADI. The V gene lost 0 bases and the J gene lost 2 bases, with 7 bases spanning the gap. This CDR3 is CASSESGSQETQYF. DNA for the CDR3: TGCGCCAGCAGTGAGTCAGGGAGTCAAGAGACCCAGTACTTC.

In its sample, this clonotype was seen many times. DNA of the CDR3: TGTGCCAGCAGTTACGACAGGGGCCGGACAACTAACTATGGCTACACCTTC. This codes for CASSYDRGRTTNYGYTF. J is TRBJ1-2 and V is TRBV6-5; 8 positions agree with TRBD1. The CDR3 has 17 residues. Germline V gene sequence: CDR1 MNHEY, CDR2 SVGAGI. V trimming: 2 bases; J trimming: 0 bases; junction bases outside the gene matches: 8.

The genes are TRBV27 and TRBJ2-1, with TRBD2 matching over 13 bases. The ends lost 4 bases at V and 6 bases at J; junction bases unmatched: 3. Per the germline V gene, CDR1 is MNHEY and CDR2 is SMNVEV (reference sequence). The CDR3 has 15 amino acids. This chain's CDR3 is CASSSGLAGANEQFF. CDR3 sequence (DNA): TGTGCCAGCAGTTCCGGACTAGCGGGGGCCAATGAGCAGTTCTTC.

This clonotype appeared many times. V and J are TRBV10-2 and TRBJ2-3; tentatively, D is TRBD2 (6 bases). CDR1 and CDR2 from the germline V gene are WSHSY and SAAADI. V dropped 10 bases and J dropped 6 bases, with 17 bases sitting between them. The CDR3 totals 13 residues. The CDR3 sequence: CATYLGGADTQYF. CDR3 sequence (DNA): TGCGCCACCTACTTGGGAGGTGCGGATACGCAGTATTTT.

Only a few counts were recorded for this clonotype. The V call is TRBV7-2, the J call TRBJ2-7; perhaps TRBD2 as D (5 bases). V dropped 5 bases and J dropped 3 bases, with 17 bases sitting between them. The CDR3 sequence is 15 residues long. Germline loops: CDR1 SGHTA, CDR2 FQGNSA. The CDR3 protein is CASSATWTPNYEQYF. The CDR3 bases are TGTGCCAGCAGCGCTACGTGGACTCCTAACTACGAGCAGTACTTC.

The genes are TRBV9 and TRBJ2-2; TRBD1 or TRBD2 may be the D gene (5 bases each). Trimming shortened V by 4 bases and J by 5 bases, and 21 bases separated the two germline ends. The germline gives CDR1 SGDLS, CDR2 YYNGEE. The CDR3 runs 17 residues. The CDR3 coding sequence is TGTGCCAGCAGCTCGGGACGGGGCCCTAGTATGACCGGGGAGCTGTTTTTT. It is translated as CASSSGRGPSMTGELFF.

The CDR3 is CASSATGGRNIQYF. Written as DNA, the CDR3 is TGTGCCAGCAGCGCGACAGGGGGCCGGAACATTCAGTACTTC. The gene calls are TRBV5-6 and TRBJ2-4, with 10 bases fitting TRBD1. Germline assignment: CDR1 SGHDT and CDR2 YYEEEE. V shed 4 bases and J 7 bases; nucleotides not matched to a gene: 5. This CDR3 is 14 amino acids long.

This clonotype was counted at least ten times. The chain carries TRBV10-3 and TRBJ1-1; 10 bases align to TRBD1. The trim removed 4 bases at V and 5 bases at J, leaving 7 bases unmatched. This CDR3 comprises 15 residues. From germline, CDR1 is ENHRY and CDR2 SYGVKD. The CDR3 sequence is CAISAGQGIRTEAFF. CDR3 DNA: TGTGCCATCAGTGCGGGACAGGGGATTAGGACTGAAGCTTTCTTT.

This clonotype was seen a few times. The rearrangement uses TRBV5-1 and TRBJ2-3, with a tentative D call TRBD1 (6 bases). V lost 5 bases to trimming and J lost 1 base, with 14 bases between them. Germline V CDR1 and CDR2: SGHRS, YFSETQ. This CDR3 is built from 15 residues. CDR3 nucleotide sequence: TGCGCCAGCAGACTCGGACAGACTGGCACAGATACGCAGTATTTT. It is translated as CASRLGQTGTDTQYF.

This clonotype has at least ten counts. V and J are TRBV6-1 and TRBJ2-2; D possibly corresponds to TRBD2 (6 bases). Germline CDR1 MNHNS, CDR2 SASEGT. The CDR3 consists of 17 residues. With 6 bases removed from V and 8 bases from J, the gap between germline ends came to 25 bases. DNA for the CDR3: TGTGCCAGCAGCCGGACGGCTACTACGATGGGGGGAGGGGAGCTGTTTTTT. Its protein product is CASSRTATTMGGGELFF.

This clonotype was seen repeatedly, ten times or more. The rearrangement links TRBV4-3 to TRBJ2-1; 12 bases fit TRBD1. The germline V gene encodes CDR1 LGHNA and CDR2 YSLEER. This CDR3 is 19 amino acids long. With 3 bases clipped from V and 4 bases from J, the junction kept 13 bases outside the gene matches. The CDR3 DNA follows: TGCGCCAGCAGCCACGCTCAGCCGGGACAGGGGGCGCAGTACAATGAGCAGTTCTTC. This translates into CASSHAQPGQGAQYNEQFF.

This rearrangement joins TRBV6-2 or TRBV6-3 to TRBJ2-2; possible D gene TRBD2, 6 bases. CDR1 and CDR2 from the germline V gene are MNHEY and SVGEGT. V gave up 6 bases and J gave up 5 bases, with 13 bases separating them. The CDR3 has 14 amino acids. The CDR3 loop reads CASRSGGRTGELFF. The CDR3 region has the DNA TGTGCCAGCAGATCCGGGGGTAGGACCGGGGAGCTGTTTTTT.

This clonotype was observed at least ten times. The chain employs TRBV12-3 or TRBV12-4 and TRBJ1-1; TRBD1 aligns across 7 bases. With V trimmed by 1 base and J by 5 bases, 1 base remained unmatched. The CDR3 has 13 residues. CDR3 nucleotides: TGTGCCAGCAGTTTAGGGACAGGAACTGAAGCTTTCTTT. It is translated as CASSLGTGTEAFF.

This sequence joins TRBV29-1 and TRBJ2-1; the D call may be TRBD1 or TRBD2 (5 bases each). The germline CDR1 and CDR2 sequences are SQVTM and ANQGSEA. Trimming pared 6 bases from V and 6 bases from J, leaving 15 bases between. The CDR3 loop spans 13 amino acids. The CDR3 loop reads CSVSGWGSNEQFF. Here the CDR3 DNA reads TGCAGCGTGAGCGGATGGGGGAGCAATGAGCAGTTCTTC.

J is TRBJ2-1 and V is TRBV10-2; no firm D call. The germline gives CDR1 WSHSY, CDR2 SAAADI. The CDR3 is made up of 10 amino acids. V gave up 10 bases and J gave up 10 bases, with 11 bases separating them. The CDR3 reads CATQFREQFF. In DNA, the CDR3 is TGCGCCACACAATTTCGGGAGCAGTTCTTC.

This clonotype was detected only a few times. The chain has TRBV27 and TRBJ1-2; unclear D gene. The end of the DNA fits TRBJ2-1 better, so the J call may be wrong. Per germline, CDR1 MNHEY and CDR2 SMNVEV (reference sequence). CDR3 length: 9 residues. CDR3 residues: CASSLGQFF. The CDR3, as DNA: TGTGCCAGCAGTTTGGGACAGTTCTTC.

In its sample, this clonotype was seen many times. The chain couples TRBV29-1 to TRBJ2-7; D is undetermined. CDR1 is SQVTM and CDR2 is ANQGSEA in the germline V gene. V shed 7 bases and J shed 3 bases, with 13 bases lying between them. CDR3 length equals 12 residues. CDR3 sequence reads: CSGLADSYEQYF. The CDR3 DNA is TGCAGCGGCCTGGCGGATAGCTACGAGCAGTACTTC.

With regard to this clonotype: One base away lies a much larger clone, so this may be a sequencing read error. In DNA, the CDR3 is TGTGCCAGCAGTGACTCCGACGCCGATGAGCAGTTCTTC. The encoded protein is CASSDSDADEQFF. The chain carries TRBV6-4 and TRBJ2-1; unclear D gene. V lost 0 bases, J lost 8 bases, and 8 bases lay in between. Germline V CDR1 and CDR2: MRHNA, SNTAGT. The CDR3 length is 13 residues.

This clonotype was seen repeatedly, ten times or more. The V and J genes are TRBV10-2 and TRBJ1-4, with D unresolved. CDR3 length: 14 amino acids. V lost 2 bases and J lost 8, with 12 bases in between. Germline V gene sequence: CDR1 WSHSY, CDR2 SAAADI. Written as DNA, the CDR3 is TGCGCCAGCAGTGAGCGACGGATTGGGGAAAAACTGTTTTTT. This encodes CASSERRIGEKLFF.